The 20 T cell receptor beta chains below were found in one sample sequenced in a study of blood T cells in healthy people across ages. For the second PCR, which ran for roughly 7 to 11 cycles, a sample-barcoded 5' primer and a J-beta primer mix were used. TCRdb fed the 5' RACE reads into MiXCR, producing one record per CDR3 protein. The data contain 660,000 or so distinct CDR3 sequences, roughly three fifths of them singletons. Specimen: blood. Receptors were obtained from a man in his sixties in good health.

V is TRBV10-1 and J is TRBJ2-5, with 11 positions matching TRBD1. TRBJ2-7 matches the DNA end more closely, so the J call is doubtful. CDR3 length: 14 residues. CDR1 and CDR2 (germline): WNHNN, SYGVQD (reference sequence). This CDR3 reads CASSDPGTGGEQYF. In DNA form, the CDR3 reads TGCGCCAGCAGTGACCCCGGGACAGGGGGCGAGCAGTACTTC.

This clonotype has just a few counts. This rearrangement joins TRBV7-2 to TRBJ1-5; no definite D call. The CDR3 has 13 amino acids. The V and J ends lost 5 bases and 7 bases respectively, with 12 bases between them. CDR1 SGHTA and CDR2 FQGNSA come from the germline V gene. Here the CDR3 DNA reads TGTGCCAGCAGCGCCCGTCTGAGCCAGCCCCAGCATTTT. It encodes CASSARLSQPQHF.

The rearrangement links TRBV20-1 to TRBJ2-3; TRBD2 might be the D (6 bases). There are 15 residues in the CDR3. CDR1 DFQATT and CDR2 SNEGSKA come from the germline V gene (reference sequence). The V and J ends lost 6 bases and 2 bases respectively, with 18 bases between them. CDR3 DNA: TGCAGTGCCAATCCGGGACTCCTACCCACAGATACGCAGTATTTT. This encodes CSANPGLLPTDTQYF.

This clonotype was detected a few times. The chain employs TRBV6-6 and TRBJ2-6, with D maybe TRBD2 (6 bases). The V gene lost 2 bases and the J gene lost 1 base, with 6 bases spanning the gap. Germline CDR1 MNHNY, CDR2 SVGAGI (reference sequence). The CDR3 contains 15 residues. CDR3 region: CASSYGTSGANVLTF. In DNA, the CDR3 is TGTGCCAGCAGTTACGGGACTTCTGGGGCCAACGTCCTGACTTTC.

The gene calls are TRBV18 and TRBJ1-1, with D perhaps TRBD1 (6 bases). The germline gives CDR1 KGHSH, CDR2 LQKENI. The CDR3 runs to 14 residues. V was trimmed by 4 bases and J by 1 base, leaving 10 bases between them. The CDR3 DNA is TGTGCCAGCTCACGGAGGACAGAGAACACTGAAGCTTTCTTT. Translation: CASSRRTENTEAFF.

The chain couples TRBV12-3 or TRBV12-4 to TRBJ1-2; no reliable D call. This CDR3 has 14 amino acids. V dropped 1 base and J dropped 4 bases, with 10 bases sitting between them. The CDR3 spells CASSLGQSGYGYTF. CDR3 in DNA: TGTGCCAGCAGTTTAGGGCAGTCTGGCTATGGCTACACCTTC.

V gene TRBV20-1 combines with J gene TRBJ2-3, with D possibly being TRBD2 (7 bases). This CDR3 has 17 residues. Germline lookup yields CDR1 DFQATT and CDR2 SNEGSKA (reference sequence). Trimming left V 0 bases short and J 0 bases short, with 16 bases between. In DNA, the CDR3 is TGCAGTGCTAGAGATCTTCGGACTAGGGGGAGCACAGATACGCAGTATTTT. Its translation: CSARDLRTRGSTDTQYF.

The V and J genes are TRBV7-9 and TRBJ1-5; D is ambiguous. The germline V and J ends were trimmed by 5 bases and 2 bases, with 10 bases remaining between them. The germline gives CDR1 SEHNR, CDR2 FQNEAQ (reference sequence). The CDR3 is 14 residues long. In DNA, the CDR3 is TGTGCCAGCAGCCCCCTGGTGGGCAATCAGCCCCAGCATTTT. Protein: CASSPLVGNQPQHF.

V usage is TRBV20-1 and J usage is TRBJ1-2; D may be TRBD1 (5 bases). CDR3 size: 13 residues. CDR1 and CDR2 (germline): DFQATT, SNEGSKA (reference sequence). CDR3 amino acids: CSGLGVWEADYTF. The CDR3 nucleotides are TGCAGCGGATTAGGGGTGTGGGAAGCTGACTACACCTTC.

This clonotype was seen more than once but under ten times. The J gene is TRBJ2-5, the V gene TRBV11-2, with D maybe TRBD1 (6 bases). Germline CDR1 SGHAT, CDR2 FQNNGV. The V end was cut by 5 bases, the J end by 2 bases, with 18 bases between. The CDR3 runs 16 residues. CDR3 nucleotides: TGTGCCAGCAGCGGGACGAGGACAGAACCTCAAGAGACCCAGTACTTC. This gives the protein CASSGTRTEPQETQYF.

This clonotype showed up just a few times. One junction end disagrees with the germline gene, perhaps due to a read error. This sequence joins TRBV20-1 and TRBJ1-5, with a weak D call TRBD1 (5 bases). CDR3 length equals 13 residues. Per germline, CDR1 DFQATT and CDR2 SNEGSKA (reference sequence). CDR3 in amino acids: CSAPGGGNQPQHF. The CDR3 DNA reads as TGTAGTGCCCCGGGGGGTGGGAATCAGCCCCAGCATTTT.

This clonotype was counted between two and nine times. The chain recombines TRBV6-6 with TRBJ2-1; the D is unclear. Trimming took 2 bases from V and 4 from J, leaving 9 bases between them. The CDR3 consists of 14 residues. Germline V lookup: CDR1 MNHNY, CDR2 SVGAGI (reference sequence). CDR3 in amino acids: CASSYVSDYNEQFF. DNA of the CDR3: TGTGCCAGCAGTTACGTCTCTGATTACAATGAGCAGTTCTTC.

Only a few counts were recorded for this clonotype. The chain carries TRBV28 and TRBJ2-4, with D perhaps TRBD1 (5 bases). Germline lookup yields CDR1 MDHEN and CDR2 SYDVKM. This CDR3 has 13 residues. Trimming removed 6 bases from V and 3 bases from J, with 9 bases in between. CDR3 bases: TGTGCCAGCAGCAACAGGTTCAAAAACATTCAGTACTTC. Translating gives CASSNRFKNIQYF.

The rearrangement uses TRBV29-1 and TRBJ2-4, with a possible D match to TRBD2 (6 bases). V lost 1 base to trimming and J lost 15 bases, with 13 bases between them. The germline gives CDR1 SQVTM, CDR2 ANQGSEA. The CDR3 covers 11 residues. CDR3: CSVEVPGLMYF. CDR3 bases: TGCAGCGTTGAAGTCCCGGGACTGATGTACTTC.

This clonotype came up a few times. The chain is built from TRBV29-1 and TRBJ2-5; the D gene is possibly TRBD1 (6 bases). The CDR3 sequence is 13 residues long. The germline V gene has CDR1 SQVTM and CDR2 ANQGSEA. Trimming left V 6 bases short and J 1 base short, with 12 bases between. The CDR3 reads CSVEDSLQETQYF. The CDR3 bases are TGCAGCGTGGAGGACAGTCTCCAAGAGACCCAGTACTTC.

This clonotype was found once. V usage is TRBV20-1 and J usage is TRBJ2-7, with 12 bases matching TRBD2. CDR1 and CDR2 (germline): DFQATT, SNEGSKA (reference sequence). Trimming removed 5 bases from V and 7 bases from J; junction bases left unmatched: 6. The CDR3 totals 13 residues. CDR3 bases: TGCAGTGCTCCTAGCGGGGGGGCTGATGAGCAGTACTTC. This encodes CSAPSGGADEQYF.

CDR3 in amino acids: CASSSEGAGNQPQHF. DNA of the CDR3: TGTGCCAGCAGTTCAGAGGGGGCGGGGAATCAGCCCCAGCATTTT. The chain is built from TRBV28 and TRBJ1-5; TRBD1 agrees at 7 bases. The germline V gene encodes CDR1 MDHEN and CDR2 SYDVKM. The CDR3 loop spans 15 amino acids. The junction had 7 bases not matched to a gene; V was cut back by 4 bases and J by 4 bases.

This clonotype occurred once. This chain links TRBV27 with TRBJ1-4; TRBD1 might be the D (5 bases). The CDR3 has 17 amino acids. Trimming removed 2 bases from V and 4 bases from J, with 17 bases in between. Germline V gene lookup returns CDR1 MNHEY and CDR2 SMNVEV (reference sequence). The DNA for the CDR3 is TGTGCCAGCAGTTTACAACCCCCGAATCAGGGTAATGAAAAACTGTTTTTT. Amino acids: CASSLQPPNQGNEKLFF.

The CDR3 DNA reads as TGTGCCACCCGGGACATTGGCAATGAGCAGTTCTTC. Its translation: CATRDIGNEQFF. The V gene is TRBV2, the J gene TRBJ2-1; a possible D gene is TRBD1 (6 bases). CDR1 is SNHLY and CDR2 is FYNNEI in the germline V gene. V was trimmed by 10 bases and J by 6 bases, leaving 13 bases between them. There are 12 residues in the CDR3.

The chain recombines TRBV20-1 with TRBJ2-5, with 7 positions matching TRBD2. This CDR3 region has 11 residues. Germline trimming cut 7 bases from V and 3 bases from J; bases unmatched to any gene: 2. From germline, CDR1 is DFQATT and CDR2 SNEGSKA (reference sequence). In DNA form, the CDR3 reads TGCAGTGGGAGCGGGGAAGAGACCCAGTACTTC. Its protein is CSGSGEETQYF.